The 27 T cell receptor beta chains reported below all come from one sample, sequenced in a study of cytomegalovirus exposure and HLA in healthy donors. Amplification used 60 Vbeta primers and 13 Jbeta primers. Sequencing used immunoSEQ multiplex PCR; TCRdb keeps in-frame clones, though not all of them. The table shows 110,000 or so clones, with approximately 74% occurring only once. Sequencing was done on a sample of PBMCs. These receptors were taken from a woman aged 40 to 50 in good health and CMV-seropositive.

The V and J genes are TRBV7-2 and TRBJ1-2; the D gene is possibly TRBD1 (6 bases). This CDR3 has 13 residues. V was shortened by 2 bases and J by 6 bases, with 10 bases between the two germline ends. From germline, CDR1 is SGHTA and CDR2 FQGNSA. The CDR3 nucleotides are TGTGCCAGCAGCTTACTGGGGGCCAATGGCTACACCTTC. Translating it yields CASSLLGANGYTF.

J is TRBJ2-1 and V is TRBV7-9; TRBD1 matches 8 bases. With V trimmed by 3 bases and J by 5 bases, 9 bases remained unmatched. The germline gives CDR1 SEHNR, CDR2 FQNEAQ (reference sequence). The CDR3 runs to 16 residues. The CDR3: CASSFAGTGRNNEQFF. In DNA, the CDR3 is TGTGCCAGCAGCTTTGCCGGGACAGGCCGTAACAATGAGCAGTTCTTC.

The chain uses TRBV5-6 and TRBJ2-7; 10 bases are a match to TRBD2. Trimming took 3 bases from V and 1 from J; bases not matched to a gene: 7. Germline lookup yields CDR1 SGHDT and CDR2 YYEEEE. The CDR3 length is 16 residues. The CDR3 here is CASSYPGLASSYEQYF. For the CDR3, the DNA is TGTGCCAGCAGCTACCCGGGACTAGCGAGTTCCTACGAGCAGTACTTC.

This clone was seen a handful of times. The chain uses TRBV28 and TRBJ1-2, with TRBD1 matching 10 bases. Per germline, CDR1 MDHEN and CDR2 SYDVKM. Trimming at V came to 6 bases and at J to 8 bases, leaving 3 bases not matched to a gene. The CDR3 spans 12 residues. CDR3 nucleotide sequence: TGTGCCAGCAGGTTGACAGGGGGCGGCTACACCTTC. Its protein product is CASRLTGGGYTF.

The chain uses TRBV30 and TRBJ2-7, with TRBD1 matching 10 bases. This CDR3 has 14 residues. Germline V gives CDR1 GTSNPN, CDR2 SVGIG (reference sequence). The V and J ends lost 3 bases and 5 bases, in that order; junction bases with no gene match: 7. CDR3 in amino acids: CAWRNRDRGHEQYF. CDR3 bases: TGTGCCTGGAGGAACCGGGACAGGGGCCACGAGCAGTACTTC.

The chain links TRBV28 to TRBJ2-1, with 10 bases fitting TRBD2. The trim removed 1 base at V and 4 bases at J, leaving 4 bases unmatched. Germline CDR1 is MDHEN and CDR2 is SYDVKM. The CDR3 is made up of 16 amino acids. The CDR3 nucleotides are TGTGCCAGCAGTTTATTGGCTAGCGGGGGATACAATGAGCAGTTCTTC. Its protein product is CASSLLASGGYNEQFF.

This chain connects TRBV18 to TRBJ1-5; the match to TRBD1 covers 7 bases. With V trimmed by 3 bases and J by 5 bases, 1 base remained unmatched. The CDR3 extends over 13 amino acids. Germline loops: CDR1 KGHSH, CDR2 LQKENI. The CDR3 loop is CASSPQGDQPQHF. CDR3 sequence (DNA): TGTGCCAGCTCACCCCAGGGGGATCAGCCCCAGCATTTT.

The J gene is TRBJ2-7, the V gene TRBV7-2; 10 nucleotides align to TRBD2. Germline-derived CDR1 and CDR2 are SGHTA and FQGNSA. The V segment lost 8 bases and the J segment 3 bases; nucleotides outside the gene matches: 19. This CDR3 comprises 18 residues. CDR3 residues: CASSGDSAGGFKSYEQYF. CDR3 bases: TGTGCCAGCTCAGGGGACTCAGCGGGAGGGTTTAAGAGCTACGAGCAGTACTTC.

The J gene is TRBJ1-4, the V gene TRBV28; a weak D match, TRBD1 (5 bases). The ends were cut back, 7 bases at V and 7 bases at J, with 19 bases in the middle. The length of the CDR3 is 15 residues. CDR1 is MDHEN and CDR2 is SYDVKM in the germline V gene. The CDR3 region has the DNA TGTGCCAGCATCCGAGGCGGGACTGAAGTTGAAAAACTGTTTTTT. This codes for CASIRGGTEVEKLFF. Together with reference TRBV28 and TRBJ1-4, the CDR3 gives the full variable domain: DVKVTQSSRYLVKRTGEKVFLECVQDMDHENMFWYRQDPGLGLRLIYFSYDVKMKEKGDIPEGYSVSREKKERFSLILESASTNQTSMYLCASIRGGTEVEKLFFGSGTQLSVL.

The V and J genes are TRBV5-4 and TRBJ2-1, with TRBD1 matching 8 bases. The CDR3 covers 15 residues. Germline-derived CDR1 and CDR2 are SGHNT and YYREEE (reference sequence). V dropped 4 bases and J dropped 0; count of bases not matched to a gene: 3. The CDR3 nucleotides are TGTGCCAGCAGCCCCGGGACAGGCTCCTACAATGAGCAGTTCTTC. It specifies CASSPGTGSYNEQFF.

The chain links TRBV30 to TRBJ2-7; 8 nucleotides agree with TRBD2. V shed 3 bases, J shed 3 bases, and the junction held 1 base outside the gene matches. Looked up from germline, CDR1 is GTSNPN and CDR2 is SVGIG (reference sequence). This CDR3 is 12 amino acids long. The DNA for the CDR3 is TGTGCCTGGAGAAGCGGGAGCTACGAGCAGTACTTC. Translation: CAWRSGSYEQYF.

This clone was seen once. The V call is TRBV19, the J call TRBJ1-2; 7 bases match TRBD1. Germline V gene lookup returns CDR1 LNHDA and CDR2 SQIVND (reference sequence). The CDR3 has 13 amino acids. The J segment lost 4 bases and the V segment lost 5 bases, leaving 4 bases of the junction unmatched. CDR3 sequence: CASSPGQLYGYTF. CDR3 coding DNA: TGTGCCAGTAGTCCGGGACAGCTCTATGGCTACACCTTC.

The V gene is TRBV5-1, the J gene TRBJ2-5; 7 bases line up with TRBD1. The CDR3 contains 15 residues. Per germline, CDR1 SGHRS and CDR2 YFSETQ. Trimming removed 1 base from V and 4 bases from J; junction bases left unmatched: 7. CDR3 region: CASSLRQGWGETQYF. CDR3 nucleotides: TGCGCCAGCAGCTTGCGACAGGGTTGGGGAGAGACCCAGTACTTC.

The chain is built from TRBV14 and TRBJ2-3; 14 bases are shared with TRBD2. The CDR3 sequence is 15 residues long. The V and J ends lost 6 bases and 4 bases, in that order; junction bases with no gene match: 3. Germline lookup yields CDR1 SGHDN and CDR2 FVKESK. CDR3 loop: CASRETSGRADTQYF. CDR3 DNA: TGTGCCAGCAGGGAGACTAGCGGGAGGGCAGATACGCAGTATTTT. Looking up the rest from reference TRBV14 and TRBJ2-3 gives the full variable domain: EAGVTQFPSHSVIEKGQTVTLRCDPISGHDNLYWYRRVMGKEIKFLLHFVKESKQDESGMPNNRFLAERTGGTYSTLKVQPAELEDSGVYFCASRETSGRADTQYFGPGTRLTVL.

The chain combines TRBV6-1 with TRBJ2-2; 8 bases map to TRBD2. CDR1 MNHNS and CDR2 SASEGT come from the germline V gene. The CDR3 has 16 residues. The V gene end was trimmed by 1 base and the J gene end by 1 base; junction bases not matched to a gene: 2. The DNA of the CDR3 is TGTGCCAGCAGTGAAGGCCTAGCGGGGAACACCGGGGAGCTGTTTTTT. It yields the protein CASSEGLAGNTGELFF.

This clone appeared a few times. The chain combines TRBV7-9 with TRBJ2-1; TRBD2 matches 11 bases. CDR1 is SEHNR, CDR2 FQNEAQ, per germline (reference sequence). This CDR3 is 15 amino acids long. After removal of 1 base from V and 4 bases from J, the junction contained 0 bases not matched to a gene. The CDR3 bases are TGTGCCAGCAGCTTAGGACTAGCGGGATACAATGAGCAGTTCTTC. It specifies CASSLGLAGYNEQFF.

In its sample, this clone was seen a few times. The rearrangement joins TRBV4-1 to TRBJ1-1; 8 bases align to TRBD1. Germline CDR1 MGHRA, CDR2 YSYEKL. Trimming at V came to 4 bases and at J to 4 bases, leaving 14 bases not matched to a gene. This CDR3 region has 17 residues. DNA of the CDR3: TGCGCCAGCAGCCCCCTCGGACAGGGTAAACGTAGCACTGAAGCTTTCTTT. Encoded protein: CASSPLGQGKRSTEAFF.

This clone was picked up a small number of times. The chain combines TRBV28 with TRBJ2-3; TRBD2 matches 8 bases. The ends lost 0 bases at V and 3 bases at J; junction bases unmatched: 8. There are 17 residues in the CDR3. Germline assignment: CDR1 MDHEN and CDR2 SYDVKM. CDR3 sequence reads: CASSLWTSGSQTDTQYF. CDR3 DNA: TGTGCCAGCAGTTTATGGACGAGCGGGAGTCAGACAGATACGCAGTATTTT. The variable domain in full, with the rest retrieved from reference TRBV28 and TRBJ2-3, is DVKVTQSSRYLVKRTGEKVFLECVQDMDHENMFWYRQDPGLGLRLIYFSYDVKMKEKGDIPEGYSVSREKKERFSLILESASTNQTSMYLCASSLWTSGSQTDTQYFGPGTRLTVL.

The rearrangement uses TRBV6-1 and TRBJ2-7, with D possibly TRBD1 on 5 matching bases. The CDR3 totals 12 residues. V was trimmed by 6 bases and J by 4 bases, leaving 10 bases between them. Germline V gene sequence: CDR1 MNHNS, CDR2 SASEGT. CDR3: CASRTVSYEQYF. The CDR3 DNA follows: TGTGCCAGCAGGACAGTGTCGTACGAGCAGTACTTC.

In its sample, this clone was seen once. The chain employs TRBV29-1 and TRBJ2-7; D may be TRBD2 (6 bases). The CDR3 spans 15 residues. Germline-derived CDR1 and CDR2 are SQVTM and ANQGSEA. Between the trimmed V and J ends, which lost 6 bases and 1 base, there was a span of 19 bases. CDR3 bases: TGCAGCGTGTCAAGGGGAGGTATGGGGTCCTACGAGCAGTACTTC. The encoded protein is CSVSRGGMGSYEQYF.

In this sample, this clone turned up once. The gene calls are TRBV11-3 and TRBJ2-2; 11 nucleotides align to TRBD2. V was pared by 6 bases and J by 6 bases, with 3 bases of the junction left unmatched. The length of the CDR3 is 14 residues. Germline V gene data show CDR1 as SGHNT and CDR2 as YENEEA. The CDR3, as DNA: TGTGCCAGCAGACTAGCGGGAGAGTCCGGGGAGCTGTTTTTT. This translates into CASRLAGESGELFF.

The chain couples TRBV29-1 to TRBJ2-1; perhaps TRBD1 as D (6 bases). The CDR3 is 12 amino acids. The germline V gene encodes CDR1 SQVTM and CDR2 ANQGSEA. The ends were cut back, 7 bases at V and 7 bases at J, with 14 bases in the middle. CDR3 region: CSAYRVGNEQFF. The CDR3 DNA follows: TGCAGCGCGTACAGGGTTGGGAATGAGCAGTTCTTC.

The chain links TRBV28 to TRBJ1-3; perhaps TRBD1 as D (6 bases). The germline gives CDR1 MDHEN, CDR2 SYDVKM. The CDR3 runs 16 residues. Trimming took 2 bases from V and 2 from J, leaving 13 bases between them. This CDR3 is CASSLQGRSAGNTIYF. CDR3 DNA: TGTGCCAGCAGTTTACAGGGGCGCTCTGCTGGAAACACCATATATTTT.

The chain couples TRBV27 to TRBJ1-5; 8 bases are shared with TRBD1. V was clipped by 6 bases and J by 2 bases; unmatched bases: 12. Germline CDR1 is MNHEY and CDR2 is SMNVEV (reference sequence). CDR3 length: 17 residues. CDR3 sequence reads: CASSSRPMDRGNQPQHF. For the CDR3, the DNA is TGTGCCAGCAGCTCTCGCCCAATGGACAGGGGCAATCAGCCCCAGCATTTT.

The chain joins TRBV9 to TRBJ2-1, with 8 bases fitting TRBD2. CDR1 and CDR2 (germline): SGDLS, YYNGEE. With V trimmed by 3 bases and J by 0 bases, 2 bases remained unmatched. This CDR3 has 15 residues. CDR3 residues: CASSDSGSSYNEQFF. CDR3 DNA: TGTGCCAGCAGCGACAGCGGGAGCTCCTACAATGAGCAGTTCTTC.

The rearrangement links TRBV27 to TRBJ2-3, with D perhaps matching TRBD2 (6 bases). Per germline, CDR1 MNHEY and CDR2 SMNVEV (reference sequence). V gave up 5 bases and J gave up 13 bases, with 16 bases separating them. There are 12 residues in the CDR3. CDR3 nucleotide sequence: TGTGCCAGCAGTGGGGACTGGAAGACGGAGTATTTT. This translates into CASSGDWKTEYF.

The chain couples TRBV6-5 to TRBJ1-1, with D possibly TRBD1 on 5 matching bases. The length of the CDR3 is 13 residues. Germline V CDR1 and CDR2: MNHEY, SVGAGI. V gave up 4 bases and J gave up 5 bases, with 11 bases separating them. In DNA form, the CDR3 reads TGTGCCAGCAGTTGGGACTTGTGGACTGAAGCTTTCTTT. It is translated as CASSWDLWTEAFF.